What follows are 3 T cell receptor beta chains derived from one specimen sequenced in a study of PD-1 blockade in classical Hodgkin lymphoma. Sequencing was performed with immunoSEQ multiplex PCR; in TCRdb, only in-frame clones are kept and a portion is missing. Counted here are about 58,000 clones, 91% occurring once; the ten biggest clones make up 8.5% to 12%. Each and every patient relapsed after autologous stem cell transplantation, and patients got differing brentuximab vedotin exposure. The sample here was peripheral blood mononuclear cells (PBMCs), taken before the second cycle of nivolumab. The receptors were sampled from a human donor with classical Hodgkin lymphoma.

V is TRBV5-1 and J is TRBJ1-4; 7 bases map to TRBD1. CDR1 is SGHRS and CDR2 is YFSETQ in the germline V gene. V was clipped by 0 bases and J by 4 bases; unmatched bases: 9. The CDR3 covers 17 residues. CDR3 nucleotide sequence: TGCGCCAGCAGCTTGGGACCCCAGGGGGGGGTTAATGAAAAACTGTTTTTT. Its translation: CASSLGPQGGVNEKLFF.

The rearrangement joins TRBV5-8 to TRBJ1-3; D call uncertain. V lost 2 bases and J lost 4, with 10 bases in between. This CDR3 spans 14 amino acids. Germline values: CDR1 SGHTS, CDR2 YDEGEE. The CDR3 spells CASSFRGRGNTIYF. The CDR3 DNA follows: TGTGCCAGCAGCTTCCGGGGTCGCGGAAACACCATATATTTT.

The V and J genes are TRBV27 and TRBJ2-1, with D perhaps matching TRBD1 (7 bases). The CDR3 length is 13 residues. The germline CDR1 and CDR2 sequences are MNHEY and SMNVEV (reference sequence). Trimming stripped 8 bases from V and 9 bases from J, with 17 bases between. CDR3 in amino acids: CASRRGGGFEQFF. CDR3 in DNA: TGTGCCAGCCGCCGAGGAGGGGGCTTTGAGCAGTTCTTC.